This T cell receptor (beta chain) is drawn from a study of blood T cells in healthy people across ages. Germline lookup yields CDR1 SGHRS and CDR2 YFSETQ. The CDR3 totals 13 residues. Combining a sample-barcoded 5' primer with a J-beta primer mix, a second PCR ran for roughly 6 to 11 cycles. TCRdb reprocessed the 5' RACE reads with MiXCR, giving one entry per CDR3 protein. The sample carries 750,000 to 850,000 distinct CDR3 sequences, 20% to 25% recorded once. This sample also belongs to another study, concerning T cells of mothers and their children. That paper notes: Six or seven children and their three healthy Caucasian mothers were the donors.

The rearrangement uses TRBV5-1 and TRBJ2-7, with 9 bases aligning to TRBD2. The DNA end is more similar to TRBJ2-1, so the J call may be wrong. Sequencing input: blood. The receptor was isolated from a boy aged 5 to 17 in good health. The CDR3 loop reads CASSWGREGEQFF. The CDR3 DNA is TGCGCCAGCAGCTGGGGGCGGGAGGGTGAGCAGTTCTTC.